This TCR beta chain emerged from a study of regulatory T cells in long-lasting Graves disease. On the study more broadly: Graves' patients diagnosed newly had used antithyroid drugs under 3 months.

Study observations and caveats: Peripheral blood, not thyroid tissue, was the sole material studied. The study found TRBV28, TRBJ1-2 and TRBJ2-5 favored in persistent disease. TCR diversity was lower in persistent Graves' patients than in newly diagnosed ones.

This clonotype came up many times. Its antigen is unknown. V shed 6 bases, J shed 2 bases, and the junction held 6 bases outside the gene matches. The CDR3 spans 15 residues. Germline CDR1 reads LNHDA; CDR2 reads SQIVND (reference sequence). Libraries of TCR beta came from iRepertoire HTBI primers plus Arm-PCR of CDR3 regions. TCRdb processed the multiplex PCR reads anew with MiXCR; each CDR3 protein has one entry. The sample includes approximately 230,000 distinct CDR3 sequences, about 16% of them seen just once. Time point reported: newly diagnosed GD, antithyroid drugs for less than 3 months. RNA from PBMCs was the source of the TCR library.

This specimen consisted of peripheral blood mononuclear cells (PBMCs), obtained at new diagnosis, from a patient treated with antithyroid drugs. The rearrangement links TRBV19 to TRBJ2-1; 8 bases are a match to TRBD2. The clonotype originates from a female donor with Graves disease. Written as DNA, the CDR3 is TGTGCCAGTAGGGTTACTAGCGGTCCCTACAATGAGCAGTTCTTC. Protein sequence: CASRVTSGPYNEQFF. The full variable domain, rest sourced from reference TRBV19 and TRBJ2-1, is DGGITQSPKYLFRKEGQNVTLSCEQNLNHDAMYWYRQDPGQGLRLIYYSQIVNDFQKGDIAEGYSVSREKKESFPLTVTSAQKNPTAFYLCASRVTSGPYNEQFFGPGTRLTVL.